These 26 T cell receptor beta chains came from one sample sequenced in a study of radiation and T cells in renal cell carcinoma. The data were produced by immunoSEQ multiplex PCR, yet TCRdb's version contains in-frame clones alone and is incomplete. The sample lists about 130,000 clones, about 88% occurring once. Stated time point: blood 2 weeks post-SBRT. The sample's treatment: 15 Gy SBRT to primary tumor, nephrectomy 4 weeks later. Specimen: blood, collected from a patient whose treatment included radiotherapy and nephrectomy. The receptor set was obtained from a woman aged 65 to 85 with renal cell carcinoma.

This rearrangement joins TRBV9 to TRBJ2-3, with a tentative D call TRBD2 (6 bases). CDR3 length: 16 residues. Trimming removed 2 bases from V and 1 base from J, with 14 bases in between. Germline assignment: CDR1 SGDLS and CDR2 YYNGEE. The CDR3 DNA follows: TGTGCCAGCAGCGTTGGTCGACTAGTTGGCACAGATACGCAGTATTTT. This codes for CASSVGRLVGTDTQYF. Full variable domain (missing parts from reference TRBV9 and TRBJ2-3): DSGVTQTPKHLITATGQRVTLRCSPRSGDLSVYWYQQSLDQGLQFLIQYYNGEERAKGNILERFSAQQFPDLHSELNLSSLELGDSALYFCASSVGRLVGTDTQYFGPGTRLTVL.

The rearrangement links TRBV5-8 to TRBJ1-2; no reliable D call. CDR1 SGHTS and CDR2 YDEGEE come from the germline V gene. This CDR3 contains 14 residues. Between the trimmed V and J ends, which lost 1 base and 6 bases, there was a span of 13 bases. CDR3: CASSLWSGFNGYTF. CDR3 DNA: TGTGCCAGCAGCTTGTGGTCCGGCTTCAATGGCTACACCTTC.

J is TRBJ1-5 and V is TRBV7-8, with D perhaps matching TRBD1 (6 bases). V lost 5 bases and J 6 bases, leaving 11 bases between the germline ends. Germline CDR1 and CDR2: SGHVS and FQNEAQ. The CDR3 loop spans 13 amino acids. The CDR3 is CASSPTGIQPQHF. The DNA of the CDR3 is TGTGCCAGCAGCCCAACAGGGATTCAGCCCCAGCATTTT.

This chain connects TRBV5-1 to TRBJ2-1; D remains ambiguous. The CDR3 totals 14 residues. V gave up 0 bases and J gave up 7 bases, with 11 bases separating them. CDR1 SGHRS and CDR2 YFSETQ come from the germline V gene. The CDR3 region is CASSLDAHSNEQFF. Here the CDR3 DNA reads TGCGCCAGCAGCTTGGATGCTCACTCAAATGAGCAGTTCTTC. Together with reference TRBV5-1 and TRBJ2-1, the CDR3 gives the full variable domain: KAGVTQTPRYLIKTRGQQVTLSCSPISGHRSVSWYQQTPGQGLQFLFEYFSETQRNKGNFPGRFSGRQFSNSRSEMNVSTLELGDSALYLCASSLDAHSNEQFFGPGTRLTVL.

The chain recombines TRBV6-6 with TRBJ1-1; D gene unclear. This CDR3 contains 12 residues. V shed 5 bases and J shed 7 bases, with 11 bases lying between them. The germline V gene encodes CDR1 MNHNY and CDR2 SVGAGI (reference sequence). The CDR3 here is CASSRPESEAFF. The CDR3 nucleotides read TGTGCCAGCAGTCGGCCGGAGAGTGAAGCTTTCTTT.

This chain links TRBV7-9 with TRBJ1-3; no clear D gene. The germline gives CDR1 SEHNR, CDR2 FQNEAQ (reference sequence). V lost 5 bases to trimming and J lost 0 bases, with 11 bases between them. The length of the CDR3 is 15 residues. CDR3 residues: CASSGAGTSGNTIYF. The DNA of the CDR3 is TGTGCCAGCAGCGGTGCGGGAACCTCTGGAAACACCATATATTTT.

J is TRBJ1-1 and V is TRBV7-6; D unresolved. Germline V gives CDR1 SGHVS, CDR2 FNYEAQ. There are 13 residues in the CDR3. Between the trimmed V and J ends, which lost 1 base and 1 base, there was a span of 4 bases. The CDR3 nucleotides read TGTGCCAGCAGCTTAGGGCGGAACACTGAAGCTTTCTTT. Translated, it gives CASSLGRNTEAFF.

The V and J genes are TRBV30 and TRBJ2-1, with a possible D match to TRBD1 (6 bases). Germline assignment: CDR1 GTSNPN and CDR2 SVGIG (reference sequence). With 1 base removed from V and 5 bases from J, the gap between germline ends came to 9 bases. The CDR3 runs 13 residues. The CDR3 loop is CAWSGQGNNEQFF. CDR3 nucleotides: TGTGCCTGGAGTGGGCAGGGGAACAATGAGCAGTTCTTC.

The genes are TRBV5-4 and TRBJ2-1; D ambiguous. Germline values: CDR1 SGHNT, CDR2 YYREEE (reference sequence). With 0 bases removed from V and 1 base from J, the gap between germline ends came to 11 bases. This CDR3 is built from 16 residues. CDR3 loop: CASSLAGGSSYNEQFF. CDR3 sequence (DNA): TGTGCCAGCAGCTTGGCCGGTGGTAGTTCCTACAATGAGCAGTTCTTC.

As for this clone: The same CDR3 can be traced to other DNA sequences in this sample. The chain employs TRBV7-2 and TRBJ1-1; no reliable D call. Trimming stripped 2 bases from V and 4 bases from J, with 11 bases between. The germline CDR1 and CDR2 sequences are SGHTA and FQGNSA. The CDR3 covers 14 residues. The CDR3 sequence: CASSLHLGLTEAFF. The CDR3, as DNA: TGTGCCAGCAGCTTACATCTAGGGCTCACTGAAGCTTTCTTT.

The V and J genes are TRBV28 and TRBJ1-2; D unclear. The germline V gene encodes CDR1 MDHEN and CDR2 SYDVKM. V was shortened by 1 base and J by 3 bases, with 9 bases between the two germline ends. This CDR3 region has 14 residues. The CDR3 loop reads CASSLSGSDYGYTF. In DNA form, the CDR3 reads TGTGCCAGCAGTTTATCCGGCAGTGACTATGGCTACACCTTC.

This chain uses TRBV6-4 with TRBJ1-6; 7 bases match TRBD1. Per germline, CDR1 MRHNA and CDR2 SNTAGT. The CDR3 has 14 residues. V shed 6 bases and J 10 bases; nucleotides not matched to a gene: 9. The DNA of the CDR3 is TGTGCCAGCAGCGCAAAGGGGGCCAACTCACCCCTCCACTTT. Translated: CASSAKGANSPLHF.

The rearrangement links TRBV10-1 to TRBJ2-1; D might be TRBD1 (6 bases). Trimming took 6 bases from V and 7 from J, leaving 16 bases between them. The CDR3 extends over 14 amino acids. Germline CDR1 reads WNHNN; CDR2 reads SYGVQD (reference sequence). The CDR3 nucleotides are TGCGCCAGCAGCCCCAACTTGGGGGCAAATGAGCAGTTCTTC. This sequence encodes CASSPNLGANEQFF.

The gene calls are TRBV30 and TRBJ1-1, with no clear D. The CDR3 is 14 amino acids. Germline CDR1 reads GTSNPN; CDR2 reads SVGIG (reference sequence). Trimming removed 1 base at V and 1 base at J, with 10 bases between. The CDR3 here is CAWSGRPRNTEAFF. CDR3 bases: TGTGCCTGGAGTGGCCGCCCGCGGAACACTGAAGCTTTCTTT.

The chain carries TRBV6-4 and TRBJ1-2; D gene unclear. This CDR3 comprises 14 residues. The V end lost 0 bases, the J end lost 8 bases, and 13 bases lay between the germline ends. Germline V CDR1 and CDR2: MRHNA, SNTAGT. The CDR3 sequence is CASSDSGVGGGYTF. The CDR3 bases are TGTGCCAGCAGTGACTCTGGGGTCGGAGGCGGCTACACCTTC.

This rearrangement joins TRBV28 to TRBJ1-1; TRBD1 matches 8 bases. CDR3 length: 14 amino acids. With V trimmed by 4 bases and J by 5 bases, 6 bases remained unmatched. Germline CDR1 is MDHEN and CDR2 is SYDVKM. In nucleotides, the CDR3 is TGTGCCAGCAGTTCAGGGGGCCAGTGGACTGAAGCTTTCTTT. Amino acid sequence: CASSSGGQWTEAFF.

The chain joins TRBV27 to TRBJ1-1; D might be TRBD1 (5 bases). Germline V gene lookup returns CDR1 MNHEY and CDR2 SMNVEV (reference sequence). The CDR3 spans 13 residues. V lost 8 bases and J lost 1, with 11 bases in between. The CDR3 loop is CASRWQGNTEAFF. The CDR3 DNA follows: TGTGCCAGCCGCTGGCAGGGGAACACTGAAGCTTTCTTT.

This clone was picked up one time. This chain uses TRBV4-2 with TRBJ2-2; 13 positions match TRBD2. Trimming removed 3 bases from V and 6 bases from J; junction bases left unmatched: 13. Germline lookup yields CDR1 LGHNA and CDR2 YNFKEQ. This CDR3 has 19 amino acids. The CDR3 here is CASSQLGLAGVSPPGELFF. The CDR3 DNA sequence: TGTGCCAGCAGCCAGCTCGGACTAGCGGGGGTCTCCCCCCCCGGGGAGCTGTTTTTT.

This clone was counted a single time. The chain carries TRBV28 and TRBJ2-3, with D possibly matching TRBD2 (5 bases). From germline, CDR1 is MDHEN and CDR2 SYDVKM. V lost 5 bases and J lost 1, with 16 bases in between. The CDR3 totals 16 residues. The CDR3 protein is CASSLTRTPGTDTQYF. In DNA form, the CDR3 reads TGTGCCAGCAGTCTCACTAGGACCCCGGGCACAGATACGCAGTATTTT.

V and J are TRBV5-1 and TRBJ2-5, with 9 nucleotides matching TRBD2. The CDR3 is made up of 13 amino acids. V lost 4 bases and J lost 5; bases outside the gene matches: 3. Germline lookup yields CDR1 SGHRS and CDR2 YFSETQ. In DNA form, the CDR3 reads TGCGCCAGCAGCCCGGGACTAGCTGAGACCCAGTACTTC. It codes for CASSPGLAETQYF.

This rearrangement joins TRBV5-4 to TRBJ1-4, with TRBD1 as a possible D gene (5 bases). Germline lookup yields CDR1 SGHNT and CDR2 YYREEE (reference sequence). Deletions cut 3 bases from V and 8 bases from J, with 17 bases between. The CDR3 extends over 15 amino acids. In DNA form, the CDR3 reads TGTGCCAGCAGCTCCAGGGACCCCCAAAAGGAAAAACTGTTTTTT. This translates into CASSSRDPQKEKLFF.

V and J are TRBV5-4 and TRBJ2-7, with 8 bases fitting TRBD1. The length of the CDR3 is 13 residues. Per germline, CDR1 SGHNT and CDR2 YYREEE (reference sequence). The J segment lost 5 bases and the V segment lost 4 bases, leaving 5 bases of the junction unmatched. The CDR3 loop is CASSQTGQDEQYF. Written as DNA, the CDR3 is TGTGCCAGCAGCCAGACGGGACAGGACGAGCAGTACTTC.

The chain is built from TRBV19 and TRBJ1-5; no reliable D call. Trimming pared 0 bases from V and 7 bases from J, leaving 13 bases between. CDR1 and CDR2 (germline): LNHDA, SQIVND (reference sequence). The CDR3 has 15 residues. The CDR3 sequence is CASSIDHGEAQPQHF. CDR3 nucleotide sequence: TGTGCCAGTAGTATAGATCACGGGGAAGCGCAGCCCCAGCATTTT.

The chain employs TRBV9 and TRBJ2-3, with 8 bases that match TRBD1. The V gene end was trimmed by 4 bases and the J gene end by 4 bases; junction bases not matched to a gene: 5. Germline loops: CDR1 SGDLS, CDR2 YYNGEE. CDR3 length: 14 amino acids. DNA for the CDR3: TGTGCCAGCAGCTTTCAGGGGGCAGCAGATACGCAGTATTTT. Amino acids: CASSFQGAADTQYF.

The chain links TRBV14 to TRBJ2-4; D might be TRBD2 (6 bases). The CDR3 is 17 residues long. Germline assignment: CDR1 SGHDN and CDR2 FVKESK. V was pared by 0 bases and J by 1 base, with 13 bases between. Here the CDR3 reads CASSQDTGVGAKNIQYF. Written as DNA, the CDR3 is TGTGCCAGCAGCCAAGATACGGGGGTCGGGGCCAAAAACATTCAGTACTTC.

This clone was seen only a few times. The chain has TRBV5-1 and TRBJ2-7; weak D call: TRBD2 (6 bases). From germline, CDR1 is SGHRS and CDR2 YFSETQ. The CDR3 length is 13 residues. The V and J ends lost 4 bases and 6 bases respectively, with 14 bases between them. DNA of the CDR3: TGCGCCAGCAGCGCCGGGACTCCTCTCGAGCAGTACTTC. Its translation: CASSAGTPLEQYF.